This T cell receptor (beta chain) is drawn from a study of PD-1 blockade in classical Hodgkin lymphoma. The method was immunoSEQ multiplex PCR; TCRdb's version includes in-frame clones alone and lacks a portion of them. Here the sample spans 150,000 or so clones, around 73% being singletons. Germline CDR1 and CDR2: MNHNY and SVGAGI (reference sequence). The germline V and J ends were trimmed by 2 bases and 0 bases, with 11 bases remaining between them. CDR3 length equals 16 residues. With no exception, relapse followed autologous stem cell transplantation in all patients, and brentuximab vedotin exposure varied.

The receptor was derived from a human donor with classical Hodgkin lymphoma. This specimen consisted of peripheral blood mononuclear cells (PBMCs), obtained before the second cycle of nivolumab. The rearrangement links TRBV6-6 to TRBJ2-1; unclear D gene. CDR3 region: CASSYGLTSSYNEQFF. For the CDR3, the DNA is TGTGCCAGCAGTTACGGGCTAACCAGCTCCTACAATGAGCAGTTCTTC.